The rows below give T cell receptor beta chains drawn from one sample of a study of cytomegalovirus exposure and HLA in healthy donors. The method was immunoSEQ multiplex PCR; TCRdb's version includes in-frame clones alone and lacks a portion of them. The data show under 200,000 clones, with about three quarters seen just once and around 3% held by the top ten. The sample was PBMCs. Receptors were obtained from a female donor in good health and CMV-seronegative. The CDR3 runs from the conserved cysteine through the conserved F or W. D genes are given only for firm matches. Where a row states a size, it is once, few, many or the class of an expanded clone; other rows omit it.

TRBJ1-5	TRBD1	-	TRBV7-9	TGTGCCAGCAGCCCGCCGGGACAGGGGATCAATCAGCCCCAGCATTTT	CASSPPGQGINQPQHF
TRBJ1-4	-	-	TRBV7-6	TGTGCCAGCAGCTTAGCGGGGGCGAAGGAAAAACTGTTTTTT	CASSLAGAKEKLFF
TRBJ2-3	TRBD1	-	TRBV4-1	TGCGCCAGCAGCCAAGAACCCGGGACAGGGGGCATGGATACGCAGTATTTT	CASSQEPGTGGMDTQYF
TRBJ1-1	-	-	TRBV5-4	TGTGCCAGCAGCTCTCCTAAACAGGGCACGAGGACTGAAGCTTTCTTT	CASSSPKQGTRTEAFF
TRBJ2-7	-	-	TRBV10-3	TGTGCCATCAGTGAGTACAGGGAGGGGTCCGAGCAGTACTTC	CAISEYREGSEQYF
TRBJ2-2	TRBD2	-	TRBV5-1	TGCGCCAGCAGAACTAGCGGGAGCCCCGGGGAGCTGTTTTTT	CASRTSGSPGELFF
TRBJ2-3	-	-	TRBV10-3	TGTGCCATCAGTGCCGCAGATACGCAGTATTTT	CAISAADTQYF
TRBJ2-5	-	-	TRBV7-6	TGTGCCAGCAGCCCCAGCAGGGAGACCCAGTACTTC	CASSPSRETQYF
TRBJ2-7	TRBD2	-	TRBV28	TGTGCCAGCAAACGAGCGGGAGATCTGTACGAGCAGTACTTC	CASKRAGDLYEQYF
TRBJ2-5	-	once	TRBV5-5	TGTGCCAGCGGAGTTGCGGGGGCGGGGGAGACCCAGTACTTC	CASGVAGAGETQYF